Listed below are T cell receptor beta chains from one sample, sequenced in a study of blood T cell repertoires in COVID-19. Here immunoSEQ multiplex PCR was the method, and the copy in TCRdb shows in-frame clones only, minus some. This table holds under 300,000 clones, 85% to 90% found once. The sequenced material came from peripheral blood. The receptor set was obtained from a woman aged 70-85 years with active or convalescent COVID-19. Each CDR3 is given with its conserved first and last residue. The order of the fields is V gene, J gene, clone size, D gene, CDR3 DNA, CDR3 protein. The D gene is left open where the match is weak. Size is omitted from some rows. Given values are once, few, many or a class for expanded clones.

TRBV25-1	TRBJ1-5	.	TRBD1	TGTGCCAGCTCGTCGGGGACAGGGCACGGTCAGCCCCAGCATTTT	CASSSGTGHGQPQHF
TRBV12-5	TRBJ1-3	.	.	TGTGCTAGTGCCCCTTCGAAGGAGGGTGGAAACACCATATATTTT	CASAPSKEGGNTIYF
TRBV29-1	TRBJ2-3	.	TRBD2	TGCAGCGTCGCGGGGGAACTCCGCACAGATACGCAGTATTTT	CSVAGELRTDTQYF
TRBV29-1	TRBJ2-7	.	TRBD1	TGCAGCGTTGAAGATTTGACAGGGGACAAGCAGTACTTC	CSVEDLTGDKQYF
TRBV6-5	TRBJ1-5	.	.	TGTGCCAGCAGTTTGGGAGAAAATCAGCCCCAGCATTTT	CASSLGENQPQHF
TRBV7-2	TRBJ2-2	.	.	TGTGCCAGCAGCCCACAGGGCCTAGGCGGGGAGCTGTTTTTT	CASSPQGLGGELFF
TRBV3-1/TRBV3-2	TRBJ2-7	.	TRBD2	TGTGCCAGCAGCCAAGACGTCAGCGGGACCTACGAGCAGTACTTC	CASSQDVSGTYEQYF
TRBV5-4	TRBJ2-5	once	TRBD2	TGTGCCAGCAGCTTAAGCGGGGGGGCCCCAGAGACCCAGTACTTC	CASSLSGGAPETQYF
TRBV19	TRBJ1-1	.	.	TGTGCCAGTAGTATGTACAGCCTGAACACTGAAGCTTTCTTT	CASSMYSLNTEAFF
TRBV20-1	TRBJ1-2	.	TRBD1	TGCAGTGCTGGGGACAGGGAAGGCTACACCTTC	CSAGDREGYTF
TRBV5-8	TRBJ2-3	once	TRBD1	TGTGCCAGCAGCATCAGGGGGCTAGGGACCCCAGATACGCAGTATTTT	CASSIRGLGTPDTQYF
TRBV5-1	TRBJ2-1	.	TRBD1	TGCGCCAGCAGCTTGGCCTCGGCAGGGGGCGCGAGGTACAATGAGCAGTTCTTC	CASSLASAGGARYNEQFF
TRBV12-5	TRBJ1-4	.	.	TGTGCTAGTGGTCTTACAGGGTATGAAAAACTGTTTTTT	CASGLTGYEKLFF
TRBV29-1	TRBJ1-5	.	.	TGCAGCGTCCGCGGGGGCAATCAGCCCCAGCATTTT	CSVRGGNQPQHF
TRBV27	TRBJ2-1	.	TRBD2	TGTGCCAGCGGCCCGCGGGAGAATGAGCAGTTCTTC	CASGPRENEQFF
TRBV19	TRBJ2-1	.	TRBD2	TGTGCCAGTAGTATCCAAGAGGGCGGGGGGACAATCAATGAGCAGTTCTTC	CASSIQEGGGTINEQFF
TRBV6-2/TRBV6-3	TRBJ2-7	.	TRBD2	TGTGCCAGCAGTTACCCGCTGGGTGGCGGGGGGGTCTCCTACGAGCAGTACTTC	CASSYPLGGGGVSYEQYF
TRBV6-6	TRBJ2-3	.	.	TGTGCCAGCAGTCCCCTACCCGGTCCATGGGCCACAGATACGCAGTATTTT	CASSPLPGPWATDTQYF
TRBV10-1	TRBJ1-2	.	.	TGCGCCCCCTGGGGGGGGCGCGACTATGGCTACACCTTC	CAPWGGRDYGYTF
TRBV9	TRBJ2-1	.	.	TGTGCCAGCAGCGAAAACGGGACTCCCGGTGATGAGCAGTTCTTC	CASSENGTPGDEQFF
TRBV12-3/TRBV12-4	TRBJ2-7	few	.	TGTGCCAGCGGAGCGACTTGGACCTACGAGCAGTACTTC	CASGATWTYEQYF
TRBV18	TRBJ2-7	.	TRBD1	TGTGCCAGCTCACCGGGACAGGGGGGTAAAAGGAGCTCCTACGAGCAGTACTTC	CASSPGQGGKRSSYEQYF
TRBV5-6	TRBJ1-1	once	TRBD1	TGTGCCAGCAGCTTGGAGTTGGGACAGGGGAATCCTGAAGCTTTCTTT	CASSLELGQGNPEAFF
TRBV3-1/TRBV3-2	TRBJ2-5	once	TRBD1	TGTGCCAGCAGCCAAGGTTTAGGAGCTTTGACAGGGAAAGAGACCCAGTACTTC	CASSQGLGALTGKETQYF
TRBV12-3/TRBV12-4	TRBJ2-1	.	.	TGTGCCAGCAGTTTGAAAGCGGACTCGAAGCGGCTCTTC	CASSLKADSKRLF
TRBV19	TRBJ2-7	once	.	TGTGCCAGTAGTATTTCCGCAGGACTCTACGAGCAGTACTTC	CASSISAGLYEQYF
TRBV24-1	TRBJ1-6	once	.	TGTGCCACCGGGGAGGGGCTGGGGCCGTGGCTGAGGTCACCCCTCCACTTT	CATGEGLGPWLRSPLHF
TRBV5-6	TRBJ2-1	.	TRBD2	TGTGCCAGCAGCTTGACTAGCGGGGCGGGAAAGGAGCAGTTCTTC	CASSLTSGAGKEQFF